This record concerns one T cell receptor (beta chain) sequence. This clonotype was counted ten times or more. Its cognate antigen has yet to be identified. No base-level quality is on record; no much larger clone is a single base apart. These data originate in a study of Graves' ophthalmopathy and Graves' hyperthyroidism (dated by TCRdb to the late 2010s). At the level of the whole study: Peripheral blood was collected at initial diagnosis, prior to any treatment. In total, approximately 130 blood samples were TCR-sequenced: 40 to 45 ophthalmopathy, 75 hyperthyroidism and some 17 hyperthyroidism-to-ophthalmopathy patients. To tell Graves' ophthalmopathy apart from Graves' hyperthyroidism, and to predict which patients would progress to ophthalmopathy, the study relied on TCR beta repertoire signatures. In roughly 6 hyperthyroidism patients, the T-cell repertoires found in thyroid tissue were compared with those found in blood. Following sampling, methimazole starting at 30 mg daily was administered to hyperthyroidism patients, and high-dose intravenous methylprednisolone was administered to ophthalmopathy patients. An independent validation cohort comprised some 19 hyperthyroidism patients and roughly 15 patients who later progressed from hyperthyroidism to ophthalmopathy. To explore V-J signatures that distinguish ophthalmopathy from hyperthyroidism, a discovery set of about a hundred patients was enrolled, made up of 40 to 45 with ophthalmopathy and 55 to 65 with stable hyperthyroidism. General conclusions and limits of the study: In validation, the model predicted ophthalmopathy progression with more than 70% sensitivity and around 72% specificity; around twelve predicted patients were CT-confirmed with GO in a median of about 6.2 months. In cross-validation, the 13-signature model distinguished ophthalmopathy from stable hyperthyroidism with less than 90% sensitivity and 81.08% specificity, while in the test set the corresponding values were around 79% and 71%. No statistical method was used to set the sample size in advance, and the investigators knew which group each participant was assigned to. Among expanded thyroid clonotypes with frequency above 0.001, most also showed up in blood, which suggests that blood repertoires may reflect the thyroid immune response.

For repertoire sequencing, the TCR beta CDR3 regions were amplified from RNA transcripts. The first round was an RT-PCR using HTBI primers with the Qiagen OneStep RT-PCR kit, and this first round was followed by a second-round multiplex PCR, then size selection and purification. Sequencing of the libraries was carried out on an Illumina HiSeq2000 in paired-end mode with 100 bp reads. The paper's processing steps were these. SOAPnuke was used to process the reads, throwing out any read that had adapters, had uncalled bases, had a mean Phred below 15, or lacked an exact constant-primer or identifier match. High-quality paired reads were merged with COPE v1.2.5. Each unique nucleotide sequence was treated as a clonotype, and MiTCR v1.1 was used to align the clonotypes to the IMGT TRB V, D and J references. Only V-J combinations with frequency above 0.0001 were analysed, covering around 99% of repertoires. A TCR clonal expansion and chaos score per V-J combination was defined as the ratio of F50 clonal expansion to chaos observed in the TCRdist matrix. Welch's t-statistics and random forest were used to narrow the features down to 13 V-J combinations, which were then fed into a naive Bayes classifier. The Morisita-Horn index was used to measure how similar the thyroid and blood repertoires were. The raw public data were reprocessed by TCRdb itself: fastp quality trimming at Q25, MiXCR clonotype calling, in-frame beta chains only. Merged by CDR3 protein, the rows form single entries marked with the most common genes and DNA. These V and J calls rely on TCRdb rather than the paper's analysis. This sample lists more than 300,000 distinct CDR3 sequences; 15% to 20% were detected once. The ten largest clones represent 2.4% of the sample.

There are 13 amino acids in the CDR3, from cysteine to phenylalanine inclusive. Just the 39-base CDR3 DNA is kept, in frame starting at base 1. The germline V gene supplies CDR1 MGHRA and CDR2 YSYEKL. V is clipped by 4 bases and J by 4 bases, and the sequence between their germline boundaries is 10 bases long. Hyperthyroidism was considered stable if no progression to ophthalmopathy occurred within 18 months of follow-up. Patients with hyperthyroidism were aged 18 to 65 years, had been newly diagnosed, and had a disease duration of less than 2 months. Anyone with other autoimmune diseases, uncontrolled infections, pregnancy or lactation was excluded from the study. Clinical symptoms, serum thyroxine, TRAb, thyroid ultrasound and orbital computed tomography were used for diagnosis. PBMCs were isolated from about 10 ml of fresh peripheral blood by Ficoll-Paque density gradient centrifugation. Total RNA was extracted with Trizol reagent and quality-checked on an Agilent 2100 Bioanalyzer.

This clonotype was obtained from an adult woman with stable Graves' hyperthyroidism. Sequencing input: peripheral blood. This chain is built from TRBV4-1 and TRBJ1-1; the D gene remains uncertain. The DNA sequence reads TGCGCCAGCAGCCCCCGTTCCAGCACTGAAGCTTTCTTT. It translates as CASSPRSSTEAFF.